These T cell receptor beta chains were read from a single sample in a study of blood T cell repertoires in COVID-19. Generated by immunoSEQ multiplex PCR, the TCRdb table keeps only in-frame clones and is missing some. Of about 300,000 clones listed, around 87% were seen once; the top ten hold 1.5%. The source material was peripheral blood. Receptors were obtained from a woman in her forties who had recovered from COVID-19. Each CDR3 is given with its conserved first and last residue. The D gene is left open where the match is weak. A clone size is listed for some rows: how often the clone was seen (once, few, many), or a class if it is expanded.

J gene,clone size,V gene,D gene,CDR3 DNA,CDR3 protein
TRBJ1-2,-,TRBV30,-,TGTGCCTGGAGTGGTGGATCAGGGTATGGCTACACCTTC,CAWSGGSGYGYTF
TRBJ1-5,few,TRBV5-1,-,TGCGCCAGCAGCTTGGGACAGAACAATCAGCCCCAGCATTTT,CASSLGQNNQPQHF
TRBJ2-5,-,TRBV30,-,TGTGCCTCGACGGACAGCACGTACCAAGAGACCCAGTACTTC,CASTDSTYQETQYF
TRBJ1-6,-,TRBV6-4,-,TGTGCCAGCAGTCAGGGTTCCTATAATTCACCCCTCCACTTT,CASSQGSYNSPLHF
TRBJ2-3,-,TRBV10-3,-,TGTGCCATCAGTGCTGGACTAGGGGGGTGGTATTTT,CAISAGLGGWYF
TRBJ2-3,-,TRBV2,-,TGTGCCAGCAGCGCAGGGTTAGGAGATACGCAGTATTTT,CASSAGLGDTQYF
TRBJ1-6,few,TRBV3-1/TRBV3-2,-,TGTGCCAGCAGCCAAGATGGAAGGGGTTCACCCCTCCACTTT,CASSQDGRGSPLHF
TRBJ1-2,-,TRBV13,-,TGTGCCAGCAGCTTAGGCGTGTCAATACGGGGTGGCGGCTACACCTTC,CASSLGVSIRGGGYTF
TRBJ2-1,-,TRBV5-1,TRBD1,TGCGCCAGCAGTCGAGCCCCGACAGGGCAAGGGAATGAGCAGTTCTTC,CASSRAPTGQGNEQFF
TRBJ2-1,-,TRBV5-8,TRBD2,TGTGCCAGCAGCTTGATCGGGGGGAGGGGATCCTACAATGAGCAGTTCTTC,CASSLIGGRGSYNEQFF
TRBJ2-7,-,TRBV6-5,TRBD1,TGTGCCAGCAGCAGACAGGGGGTACACGAGCAGTACTTC,CASSRQGVHEQYF
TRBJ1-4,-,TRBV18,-,TGTGCCAGCTCACCACCGAACAGGGTAGCTAATGAAAAACTGTTTTTT,CASSPPNRVANEKLFF
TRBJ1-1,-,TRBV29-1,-,TGCAGCGGGATGACAGGAAGAGGGGCTGAAGCTTTCTTT,CSGMTGRGAEAFF
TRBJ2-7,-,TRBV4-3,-,TGCGCCAGCAGCCAGGTCGCACAAGAAGATACGGGGGAGCAGTACTTC,CASSQVAQEDTGEQYF